This entry describes one T cell receptor beta chain. Its antigen remains unidentified. These data are taken from a study of breast tumors, draining lymph nodes, adjacent tissues. Study-wide points: Findings are consistent with lymph node origin and intratumoral expansion of most tumor T cells. Tumor TCR diversity was below lymph nodes but above nontumor tissue. Tumor T cell lymph node origin was a supported hypothesis, not proven. Luminal-like breast cancer showed significantly greater tumor-nontumor repertoire similarity than basal-like breast cancer did.

The CDR3 spans 17 residues. The V segment lost 4 bases and the J segment 3 bases; nucleotides outside the gene matches: 11. The germline CDR1 and CDR2 sequences are SGHRS and YFSETQ. TCRdb called the multiplex PCR reads again in MiXCR, with one record for every CDR3 protein. The repertoire has tens of thousands of distinct CDR3 sequences, about 23% of them found once; the top ten carry 7.5% to 9.5%. Source material: breast tumor tissue. This TCR derives from a female donor with breast cancer. Some clones in this sample may be carry-over from other donors' samples. The chain joins TRBV5-1 to TRBJ2-1, with 9 bases fitting TRBD2. The CDR3 DNA follows: TGCGCCAGCAGCCCGAAGGGACTAGCAGCCGGCTACAATGAGCAGTTCTTC. Amino acid sequence: CASSPKGLAAGYNEQFF.